A single sample is the source of the 23 T cell receptor beta chains below, sequenced in a study of T cells after yellow fever vaccination. TCRdb re-called the 5' RACE reads with MiXCR, one entry per CDR3 protein. The sample comprises 300,000 to 350,000 distinct CDR3 sequences, 3.5% to 4.5% of which are singletons, and 24% rests with the top ten. The sample consisted of PBMCs, taken 5 days after the yellow fever booster vaccination. The receptor set was obtained from a young man who received the YFV17D yellow fever vaccine.

This rearrangement joins TRBV7-2 to TRBJ2-3; 7 nucleotides match TRBD2. This CDR3 is built from 16 residues. Trimming cost V 5 bases and J 3 bases; bases outside gene matches: 11. Germline V gives CDR1 SGHTA, CDR2 FQGNSA. CDR3 loop: CASSPKRLAITDTQYF. The CDR3 nucleotides are TGTGCCAGCAGCCCCAAGCGACTAGCAATTACAGATACGCAGTATTTT.

The CDR3 loop is CASSAWSHQPQHF. CDR3 DNA: TGTGCCAGCAGTGCGTGGTCCCATCAGCCCCAGCATTTT. The rearrangement joins TRBV27 to TRBJ1-5; D remains unclear. Trimming cost V 5 bases and J 5 bases, with 10 bases left between them. CDR3 length: 13 residues. Germline CDR1 reads MNHEY; CDR2 reads SMNVEV (reference sequence).

This clonotype showed up many times. The chain couples TRBV14 to TRBJ1-1; no definite D call. Trimming cost V 0 bases and J 5 bases, with 7 bases left between them. This CDR3 comprises 13 residues. CDR1 is SGHDN, CDR2 FVKESK, per germline. The CDR3 DNA reads as TGTGCCAGCAGCCAAGATTTACGGACTGAAGCTTTCTTT. It translates to CASSQDLRTEAFF.

This clonotype was seen only a few times. CDR3 bases: TGCGCCAGCAGCCAAGATCGGGTGACAGGGAGCACAGATACGCAGTATTTT. Translation: CASSQDRVTGSTDTQYF. The V gene is TRBV4-3, the J gene TRBJ2-3, with TRBD1 matching 7 bases. The CDR3 extends over 17 amino acids. Germline CDR1 is LGHNA and CDR2 is YSLEER. The V and J ends lost 0 bases and 0 bases, in that order; junction bases with no gene match: 6.

The chain joins TRBV15 to TRBJ1-1; D might be TRBD1 (6 bases). Trimming removed 1 base at V and 4 bases at J, with 13 bases between. CDR1 is LNHNV, CDR2 YYDKDF, per germline (reference sequence). CDR3 size: 15 residues. Here the CDR3 reads CATSRGHTGTTEAFF. CDR3 nucleotide sequence: TGTGCCACCAGCAGAGGACACACAGGGACCACTGAAGCTTTCTTT.

This clonotype was recorded a few times. CDR3 protein: CASSGRVRGGEQFF. CDR3 DNA: TGTGCCAGCAGCGGGAGGGTACGCGGGGGTGAGCAGTTCTTC. The chain employs TRBV12-3 or TRBV12-4 and TRBJ2-1, with 8 bases fitting TRBD2. This CDR3 is built from 14 residues. Trimming took 6 bases from V and 9 from J; bases not matched to a gene: 10.

Ten or more counts support this clonotype. The J gene is TRBJ2-7, the V gene TRBV5-5; a possible D gene is TRBD2 (6 bases). The CDR3 sequence is 15 residues long. The V end was cut by 2 bases, the J end by 0 bases, with 12 bases between. Per germline, CDR1 SGHKS and CDR2 YYEKEE (reference sequence). The CDR3: CASSFSPGDSYEQYF. CDR3 bases: TGTGCCAGCAGCTTTTCCCCGGGAGACTCCTACGAGCAGTACTTC.

This clonotype was counted only a few times. The rearrangement joins TRBV12-3 or TRBV12-4 to TRBJ1-2; 11 bases map to TRBD1. The CDR3 is 15 amino acids. The J segment lost 5 bases and the V segment lost 4 bases, leaving 6 bases of the junction unmatched. The DNA of the CDR3 is TGTGCCAGCAGTTCACGGGACAGGGGGAGGTATGGCTACACCTTC. Its protein is CASSSRDRGRYGYTF.

Many counts were recorded for this clonotype. This chain links TRBV28 with TRBJ1-6, with D possibly being TRBD1 (6 bases). V was trimmed by 9 bases and J by 7 bases, leaving 19 bases between them. The length of the CDR3 is 15 residues. CDR1 and CDR2 from the germline V gene are MDHEN and SYDVKM. The CDR3 protein is CASYTGTWLNSPLHF. In DNA, the CDR3 is TGTGCCAGTTATACAGGGACCTGGTTGAATTCACCCCTCCACTTT.

This clonotype was counted only a few times. This chain links TRBV5-1 with TRBJ2-3; 9 bases line up with TRBD1. The V gene's germline CDR1 is SGHRS and CDR2 YFSETQ. This CDR3 region has 13 residues. Trimming took 0 bases from V and 15 from J; bases not matched to a gene: 8. The CDR3 loop is CASSLVSRDRVYF. CDR3 bases: TGCGCCAGCAGCTTGGTATCTAGGGACAGGGTCTATTTT.

The table lists this clonotype with many counts. The V and J genes are TRBV5-1 and TRBJ2-1; possible D gene TRBD1, 5 bases. Germline CDR1 reads SGHRS; CDR2 reads YFSETQ. This CDR3 has 16 residues. V lost 1 base and J lost 4, with 15 bases in between. The CDR3 nucleotides are TGCGCCAGCAGCTTGCGGGCCGATAGGGGTTACAATGAGCAGTTCTTC. This translates into CASSLRADRGYNEQFF.

The sample holds a few counts of this clonotype. The rearrangement links TRBV12-3 or TRBV12-4 to TRBJ2-6, with 9 bases identical to TRBD1. This CDR3 has 17 residues. V was pared by 3 bases and J by 0 bases, with 3 bases of the junction left unmatched. CDR3 in amino acids: CASSFGQGNSGANVLTF. CDR3 nucleotide sequence: TGTGCCAGCAGTTTCGGACAGGGGAACTCTGGGGCCAACGTCCTGACTTTC.

The chain joins TRBV10-3 to TRBJ2-1; D call uncertain. The germline V and J ends were trimmed by 6 bases and 5 bases, with 11 bases remaining between them. CDR3 length equals 13 residues. Germline CDR1 ENHRY, CDR2 SYGVKD. In DNA form, the CDR3 reads TGTGCCATCAGGGGCCTAGATGACAATGAGCAGTTCTTC. Its translation: CAIRGLDDNEQFF.

The chain joins TRBV4-3 to TRBJ1-2; TRBD1 agrees at 9 bases. Looked up from germline, CDR1 is LGHNA and CDR2 is YSLEER. This CDR3 has 14 amino acids. With 4 bases clipped from V and 4 bases from J, the junction kept 4 bases outside the gene matches. The CDR3 nucleotides are TGCGCCAGCAGCCGGGCGGACAGGGGCTATGGCTACACCTTC. The encoded protein is CASSRADRGYGYTF.

This clonotype was counted many times. J is TRBJ2-5 and V is TRBV7-8; a weak D match, TRBD2 (6 bases). V lost 7 bases and J 4 bases, leaving 16 bases between the germline ends. There are 14 residues in the CDR3. The germline V gene encodes CDR1 SGHVS and CDR2 FQNEAQ. In nucleotides, the CDR3 is TGTGCCAGCACCTCAACCTCTAGCGCAGAGACCCAGTACTTC. The encoded protein is CASTSTSSAETQYF. Based on the CDR3 plus reference TRBV7-8 and TRBJ2-5, the full variable domain is GAGVSQSPRYKVAKRGQDVALRCDPISGHVSLFWYQQALGQGPEFLTYFQNEAQLDKSGLPSDRFFAERPEGSVSTLKIQRTQQEDSAVYLCASTSTSSAETQYFGPGTRLLVL.

Ten or more counts support this clonotype. The rearrangement links TRBV10-3 to TRBJ2-1, with TRBD2 identical over 14 bases. Germline V gene sequence: CDR1 ENHRY, CDR2 SYGVKD. After removal of 6 bases from V and 7 bases from J, the junction contained 5 bases not matched to a gene. This CDR3 has 15 amino acids. This CDR3 reads CAIRTSGGAGNEQFF. DNA for the CDR3: TGTGCCATCAGGACTAGCGGGGGGGCCGGTAATGAGCAGTTCTTC.

This rearrangement joins TRBV5-6 to TRBJ2-3; 10 bases are a match to TRBD2. Per germline, CDR1 SGHDT and CDR2 YYEEEE. The CDR3 runs 17 residues. V was pared by 9 bases and J by 2 bases, with 15 bases of the junction left unmatched. The CDR3 nucleotides read TGTGCCACTTTTAACCTAGCGGGGGCGGCCCCCACAGATACGCAGTATTTT. It codes for CATFNLAGAAPTDTQYF.

V gene TRBV6-5 combines with J gene TRBJ2-2; 11 nucleotides align to TRBD2. In germline, CDR1 is MNHEY, CDR2 SVGAGI. Trimming removed 1 base from V and 5 bases from J; junction bases left unmatched: 0. This CDR3 spans 15 amino acids. The DNA of the CDR3 is TGTGCCAGCAGTTACTGGACTAGCGGGACCGGGGAGCTGTTTTTT. This gives the protein CASSYWTSGTGELFF.

This clonotype was detected only a few times. The CDR3 coding sequence is TGTGCCAGTCGGGGCGCAGCCAGCTCTGGAAACACCATATATTTT. It encodes CASRGAASSGNTIYF. The chain is built from TRBV6-5 and TRBJ1-3; tentatively, D is TRBD1 (5 bases). The CDR3 consists of 15 residues. Per the germline V gene, CDR1 is MNHEY and CDR2 is SVGAGI. V was clipped by 9 bases and J by 0 bases, with 15 bases between them.

This clonotype showed up many times. This chain uses TRBV20-1 with TRBJ1-3, with 9 bases lining up with TRBD1. The CDR3 runs 14 residues. V gave up 5 bases and J gave up 4 bases; unmatched junction bases: 6. CDR1 and CDR2 (germline): DFQATT, SNEGSKA (reference sequence). The CDR3 here is CSAQQGAGGNTIYF. The CDR3 bases are TGCAGTGCTCAACAGGGGGCAGGAGGAAACACCATATATTTT.

This clonotype was recorded many times. This chain connects TRBV5-6 to TRBJ1-6; 10 bases fit TRBD1. Per the germline V gene, CDR1 is SGHDT and CDR2 is YYEEEE. The CDR3 sequence is 15 residues long. The trim removed 3 bases at V and 8 bases at J, leaving 5 bases unmatched. This CDR3 is CASSSWDRGDSPLHF. In nucleotides, the CDR3 is TGTGCCAGCAGCTCCTGGGACAGGGGAGATTCACCCCTCCACTTT.

This clonotype was picked up many times. The chain carries TRBV4-2 and TRBJ1-2; TRBD1 matches 7 bases. CDR1 LGHNA and CDR2 YNFKEQ come from the germline V gene. The CDR3 sequence is 17 residues long. J was trimmed by 6 bases and V by 0 bases; bases with no gene match: 13. The CDR3 here is CASSQDKTTGVWDGYTF. CDR3 bases: TGTGCCAGCAGCCAAGATAAAACAACAGGGGTTTGGGATGGCTACACCTTC.

The chain uses TRBV20-1 and TRBJ2-1; 7 nucleotides align to TRBD2. Germline V lookup: CDR1 DFQATT, CDR2 SNEGSKA (reference sequence). The CDR3 has 14 amino acids. Trimming cost V 1 base and J 8 bases; bases outside gene matches: 8. The CDR3 DNA reads as TGCAGTGCTAGAGGCGGGACTACCTTTTATGAGCAGTTCTTC. Protein product: CSARGGTTFYEQFF.